This T cell receptor (beta chain) was sequenced in a study of tumor-infiltrating lymphocytes in localized non-small cell lung cancer. Study context: Some samples were collected after neoadjuvant chemotherapy; smokers, never-smokers and several histologies were included.

Worth noting for this clone: What it binds is not known.

Assay used: immunoSEQ multiplex PCR; TCRdb lists only in-frame clones, some missing. Among some 12,000 clones listed, about 86% were seen once. The study's findings and limits: Technical variation could not be separated from intratumor heterogeneity here.

The sequence derives from a human donor with non-small cell lung cancer. Source material: uninvolved lung tissue not adjacent to the tumor.

The CDR3 protein is CASLGQGLFGYTF. The CDR3 region has the DNA TGTGCCAGCCTAGGACAGGGCCTTTTTGGCTACACCTTC. The V and J genes are TRBV6-1 and TRBJ1-2, with TRBD1 matching 8 bases. CDR3 length equals 13 residues. Trimming at V came to 8 bases and at J to 7 bases, leaving 9 bases not matched to a gene. CDR1 is MNHNS and CDR2 is SASEGT in the germline V gene.